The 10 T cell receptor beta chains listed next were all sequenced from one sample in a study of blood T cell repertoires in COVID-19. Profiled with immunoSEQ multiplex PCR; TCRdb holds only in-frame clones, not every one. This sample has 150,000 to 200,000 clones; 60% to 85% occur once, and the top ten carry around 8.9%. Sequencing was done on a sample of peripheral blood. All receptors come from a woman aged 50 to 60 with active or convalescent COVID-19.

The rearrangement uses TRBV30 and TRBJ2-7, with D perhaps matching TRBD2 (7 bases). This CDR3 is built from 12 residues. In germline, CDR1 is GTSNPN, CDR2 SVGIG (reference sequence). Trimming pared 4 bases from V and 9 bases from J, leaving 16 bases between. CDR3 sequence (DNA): TGTGCCTGGACCGGGGGGCCCCGGAGGCAGTACTTC. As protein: CAWTGGPRRQYF.

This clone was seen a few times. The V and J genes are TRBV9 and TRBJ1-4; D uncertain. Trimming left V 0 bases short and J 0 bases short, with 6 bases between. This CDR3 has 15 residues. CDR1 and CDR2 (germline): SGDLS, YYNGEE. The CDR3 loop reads CASSVGPATNEKLFF. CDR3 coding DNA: TGTGCCAGCAGCGTAGGTCCTGCAACTAATGAAAAACTGTTTTTT.

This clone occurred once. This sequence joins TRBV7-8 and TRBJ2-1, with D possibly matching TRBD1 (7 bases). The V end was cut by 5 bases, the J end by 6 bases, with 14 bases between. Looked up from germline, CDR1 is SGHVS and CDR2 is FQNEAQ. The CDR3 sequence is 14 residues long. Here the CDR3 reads CASSPGGSLNEQFF. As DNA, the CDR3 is TGTGCCAGCAGCCCAGGGGGGAGTCTCAATGAGCAGTTCTTC.

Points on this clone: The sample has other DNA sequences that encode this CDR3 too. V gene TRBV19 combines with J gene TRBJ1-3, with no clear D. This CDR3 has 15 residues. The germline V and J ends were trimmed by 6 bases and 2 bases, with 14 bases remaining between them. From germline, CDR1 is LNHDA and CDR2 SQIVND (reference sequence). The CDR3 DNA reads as TGTGCCAGTAGGGACGGGAGGAGGACTGGAAACACCATATATTTT. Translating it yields CASRDGRRTGNTIYF.

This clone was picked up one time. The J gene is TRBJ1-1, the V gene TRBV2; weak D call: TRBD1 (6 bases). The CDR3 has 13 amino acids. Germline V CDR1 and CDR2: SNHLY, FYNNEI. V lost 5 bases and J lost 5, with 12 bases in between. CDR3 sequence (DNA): TGTGCCAGCAGTCTCCAGGGGAGTACTGAAGCTTTCTTT. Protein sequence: CASSLQGSTEAFF.

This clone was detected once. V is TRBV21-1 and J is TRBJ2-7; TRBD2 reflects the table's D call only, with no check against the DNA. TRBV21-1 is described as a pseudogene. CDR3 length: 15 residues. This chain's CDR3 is CASSRGDASSYEQYF. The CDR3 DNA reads TGTGCCAGCAGCCGCGGGGACGCGAGCTCCTACGAGCAGTACTTC.

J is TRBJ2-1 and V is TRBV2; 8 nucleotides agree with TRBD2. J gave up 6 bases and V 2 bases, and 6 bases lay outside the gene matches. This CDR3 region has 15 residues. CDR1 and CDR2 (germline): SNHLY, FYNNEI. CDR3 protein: CASSERLAGSNEQFF. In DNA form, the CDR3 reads TGTGCCAGCAGTGAAAGATTAGCGGGGTCCAATGAGCAGTTCTTC.

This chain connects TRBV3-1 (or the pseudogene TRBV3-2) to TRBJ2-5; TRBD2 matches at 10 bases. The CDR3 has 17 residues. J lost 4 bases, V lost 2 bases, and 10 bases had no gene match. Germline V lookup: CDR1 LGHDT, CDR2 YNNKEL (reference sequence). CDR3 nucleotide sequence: TGTGCCAGCAGCCAAAAAGCGGGAGGGCATTGGATAGAGACCCAGTACTTC. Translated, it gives CASSQKAGGHWIETQYF.

CDR3 sequence: CATSDPRQGREQFF. The CDR3 DNA sequence: TGTGCCACCAGTGATCCCCGACAGGGGCGTGAGCAGTTCTTC. This chain links TRBV24-1 with TRBJ2-1; 8 bases map to TRBD1. The CDR3 has 14 residues. V lost 3 bases to trimming and J lost 9 bases; unmatched junction nucleotides: 6. Looked up from germline, CDR1 is KGHDR and CDR2 is SFDVKD.

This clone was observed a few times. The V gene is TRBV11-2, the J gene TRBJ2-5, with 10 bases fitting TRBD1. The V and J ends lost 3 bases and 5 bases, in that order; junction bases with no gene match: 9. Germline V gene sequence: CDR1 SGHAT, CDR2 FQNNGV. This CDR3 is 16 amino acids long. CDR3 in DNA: TGTGCCAGCAGCTTGGGGGTTGGGACAGGGGTCGAGACCCAGTACTTC. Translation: CASSLGVGTGVETQYF.